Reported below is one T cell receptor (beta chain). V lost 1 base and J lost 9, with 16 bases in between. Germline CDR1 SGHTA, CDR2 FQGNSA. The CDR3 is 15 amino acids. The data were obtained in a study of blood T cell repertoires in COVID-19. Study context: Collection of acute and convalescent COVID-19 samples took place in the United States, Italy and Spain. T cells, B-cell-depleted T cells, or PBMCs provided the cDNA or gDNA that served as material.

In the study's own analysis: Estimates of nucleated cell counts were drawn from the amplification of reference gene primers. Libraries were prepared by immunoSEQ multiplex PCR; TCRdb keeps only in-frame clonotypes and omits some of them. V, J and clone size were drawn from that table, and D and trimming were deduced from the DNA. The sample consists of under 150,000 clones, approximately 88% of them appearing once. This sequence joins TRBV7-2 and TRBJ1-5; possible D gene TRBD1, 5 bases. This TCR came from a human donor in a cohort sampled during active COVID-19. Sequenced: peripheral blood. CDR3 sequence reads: CASSLGEGGGWPQHF. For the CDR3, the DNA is TGTGCCAGCAGCTTAGGGGAAGGCGGGGGATGGCCCCAGCATTTT.